The 28 T cell receptor beta chains below all came from one sample that was sequenced in a study of HIV-infected patients and healthy controls. TCRdb processed the 5' RACE reads anew with MiXCR; each CDR3 protein has one entry. Among 15,000 to 20,000 distinct CDR3 sequences listed, roughly 15% were seen once. The sequenced material came from CD8+ T cells from blood. These receptors all stem from a human donor in good health.

This clonotype was found many times. The J gene is TRBJ2-1, the V gene TRBV20-1; D ambiguous. V dropped 0 bases and J dropped 3 bases, with 9 bases sitting between them. The CDR3 covers 14 residues. From germline, CDR1 is DFQATT and CDR2 SNEGSKA (reference sequence). This chain's CDR3 is CSARETYIYNEQFF. The DNA for the CDR3 is TGCAGTGCTAGAGAAACTTATATCTACAATGAGCAGTTCTTC.

The CDR3 region has the DNA TGCAGTGCGAGGGGGGGGTGGTCGTCCTCCTACGAGCAGTACTTC. Amino acids: CSARGGWSSSYEQYF. V gene TRBV20-1 combines with J gene TRBJ2-7; tentatively, D is TRBD2 (7 bases). Germline V gene data show CDR1 as DFQATT and CDR2 as SNEGSKA (reference sequence). This CDR3 contains 15 residues. The V gene lost 6 bases and the J gene lost 0 bases, with 18 bases spanning the gap.

This clonotype was counted many times. The chain recombines TRBV19 with TRBJ2-1; possibly TRBD1 for D (5 bases). The CDR3 has 13 amino acids. V dropped 5 bases and J dropped 4 bases, with 9 bases sitting between them. CDR1 and CDR2 from the germline V gene are LNHDA and SQIVND (reference sequence). The CDR3 reads CASSPDRYNEQFF. DNA for the CDR3: TGTGCCAGTAGTCCCGACAGATACAATGAGCAGTTCTTC.

This clonotype was seen repeatedly, ten times or more. The chain links TRBV28 to TRBJ2-7; tentative D call: TRBD2 (5 bases). Trimming took 6 bases from V and 4 from J, leaving 13 bases between them. Germline V gives CDR1 MDHEN, CDR2 SYDVKM. The CDR3 totals 13 residues. CDR3 sequence (DNA): TGTGCCAGCAGCCCTGGATCGGGATACGAGCAGTACTTC. Its protein is CASSPGSGYEQYF.

This clonotype was detected only a few times. The rearrangement uses TRBV7-9 and TRBJ1-2; D ambiguous. The CDR3 loop spans 10 amino acids. The V end was cut by 7 bases, the J end by 6 bases, with 6 bases between. Germline V lookup: CDR1 SEHNR, CDR2 FQNEAQ (reference sequence). The CDR3 region is CASMGNGYTF. In nucleotides, the CDR3 is TGTGCCAGCATGGGGAATGGCTACACCTTC.

In its sample, this clonotype was seen many times. This rearrangement joins TRBV29-1 to TRBJ2-1; perhaps D is TRBD1 or TRBD2 (5 bases each). Deletions cut 4 bases from V and 7 bases from J, with 5 bases between. The CDR3 sequence is 10 residues long. The germline gives CDR1 SQVTM, CDR2 ANQGSEA. CDR3 DNA: TGCAGCGTTGGGGGGAATGAGCAGTTCTTC. Protein product: CSVGGNEQFF.

The chain is built from TRBV11-1 and TRBJ2-2, with D hard to call. V was clipped by 0 bases and J by 4 bases, with 6 bases between them. Germline values: CDR1 SGHAT, CDR2 FQDESV (reference sequence). The CDR3 runs to 14 residues. The DNA of the CDR3 is TGTGCCAGCAGCTTAGCGCTGGGCACCGGGGAGCTGTTTTTT. It encodes CASSLALGTGELFF. The full variable domain, completed using reference TRBV11-1 and TRBJ2-2, is EAEVAQSPRYKITEKSQAVAFWCDPISGHATLYWYRQILGQGPELLVQFQDESVVDDSQLPKDRFSAERLKGVDSTLKIQPAELGDSAMYLCASSLALGTGELFFGEGSRLTVL.

A few counts support this clonotype. The chain uses TRBV11-2 and TRBJ2-1; 8 bases line up with TRBD1. J lost 8 bases, V lost 1 base, and 4 bases had no gene match. Germline-derived CDR1 and CDR2 are SGHAT and FQNNGV. CDR3 length: 14 amino acids. This CDR3 is CASSLGQGIDEQFF. In DNA form, the CDR3 reads TGTGCCAGCAGCTTAGGACAGGGGATTGATGAGCAGTTCTTC.

By frequency in the sample, this clonotype is medium-sized. The chain joins TRBV3-1 to TRBJ2-1; 8 bases line up with TRBD2. Germline-derived CDR1 and CDR2 are LGHDT and YNNKEL (reference sequence). The V segment lost 1 base and the J segment 3 bases; nucleotides outside the gene matches: 5. The CDR3 extends over 16 amino acids. For the CDR3, the DNA is TGTGCCAGCAGCCAAGCGGGACTAGAGGGCTACAATGAGCAGTTCTTC. As protein: CASSQAGLEGYNEQFF.

This clonotype was seen ten or more times. The CDR3, as DNA: TGTGCCAGTAGTATAAAGGGGGAGGAAACCGGGGAGCTGTTTTTT. Protein sequence: CASSIKGEETGELFF. The chain combines TRBV19 with TRBJ2-2; D possibly uses TRBD1 or TRBD2 (6 bases each). The CDR3 spans 15 residues. V dropped 2 bases and J dropped 5 bases, with 12 bases sitting between them. Germline V gene sequence: CDR1 LNHDA, CDR2 SQIVND (reference sequence).

This clonotype was detected ten times or more. The J gene is TRBJ2-1, the V gene TRBV4-3, with unresolved D. Germline V gene sequence: CDR1 LGHNA, CDR2 YSLEER. CDR3 length: 17 amino acids. Trimming removed 0 bases at V and 2 bases at J, with 14 bases between. The chain's CDR3 is CASSQDKFAAAYNEQFF. The DNA of the CDR3 is TGCGCCAGCAGCCAAGATAAGTTCGCGGCCGCCTACAATGAGCAGTTCTTC.

This clonotype has a count of ten or more. V is TRBV7-9 and J is TRBJ2-7, with D possibly being TRBD2 (5 bases). This CDR3 has 13 amino acids. The V gene lost 1 base and the J gene lost 5 bases, with 9 bases spanning the gap. The V gene's germline CDR1 is SEHNR and CDR2 FQNEAQ (reference sequence). CDR3 sequence (DNA): TGTGCCAGCAGCTTAGTTGCCGGGAACGAGCAGTACTTC. It encodes CASSLVAGNEQYF.

This clonotype occurred many times. V is TRBV7-9 and J is TRBJ1-1, with D perhaps TRBD1 (5 bases). Germline CDR1 SEHNR, CDR2 FQNEAQ (reference sequence). V was shortened by 6 bases and J by 2 bases, with 16 bases between the two germline ends. The CDR3 is made up of 15 amino acids. CDR3 DNA sequence: TGTGCCAGCAGTCCCCTGGTGGGGGACAACACTGAAGCTTTCTTT. This codes for CASSPLVGDNTEAFF. Full variable domain (outside the CDR3, taken from reference TRBV7-9 and TRBJ1-1): DTGVSQNPRHKITKRGQNVTFRCDPISEHNRLYWYRQTLGQGPEFLTYFQNEAQLEKSRLLSDRFSAERPKGSFSTLEIQRTEQGDSAMYLCASSPLVGDNTEAFFGQGTRLTVV.

This clonotype was recorded at least ten times. V usage is TRBV15 and J usage is TRBJ1-2; a possible D gene is TRBD1 (5 bases). Looked up from germline, CDR1 is LNHNV and CDR2 is YYDKDF (reference sequence). Trimming stripped 0 bases from V and 2 bases from J, with 22 bases between. The CDR3 runs 19 residues. The CDR3 region has the DNA TGTGCCACCAGCAGAGATTCTGAGGGGCCGGAGGGGCAAAACTATGGCTACACCTTC. This codes for CATSRDSEGPEGQNYGYTF.

V and J are TRBV11-2 and TRBJ2-4, with unresolved D. The CDR3 loop spans 12 amino acids. Trimming pared 2 bases from V and 2 bases from J, leaving 1 base between. Per the germline V gene, CDR1 is SGHAT and CDR2 is FQNNGV. This CDR3 reads CASSLTKNIQYF. CDR3 bases: TGTGCCAGCAGCTTAACCAAAAACATTCAGTACTTC. The whole variable domain, remainder taken from reference TRBV11-2 and TRBJ2-4, is EAGVAQSPRYKIIEKRQSVAFWCNPISGHATLYWYQQILGQGPKLLIQFQNNGVVDDSQLPKDRFSAERLKGVDSTLKIQPAKLEDSAVYLCASSLTKNIQYFGAGTRLSVL.

A word on this clonotype: It may be a read error: a sequence one base away is much more abundant. The CDR3 reads CAAGTGLSEANVLTF. CDR3 in DNA: TGTGCCGCCGGGACAGGTCTCTCTGAGGCCAACGTCCTGACTTTC. This chain connects TRBV27 to TRBJ2-6; TRBD1 agrees at 8 bases. The CDR3 spans 15 residues. Germline lookup yields CDR1 MNHEY and CDR2 SMNVEV (reference sequence).

This clonotype was recorded many times. J is TRBJ1-2 and V is TRBV14, with 7 bases matching TRBD1. The CDR3 is 15 residues long. Trimming at V came to 3 bases and at J to 3 bases, leaving 7 bases not matched to a gene. From germline, CDR1 is SGHDN and CDR2 FVKESK. The CDR3 spells CASSHLGQRDYGYTF. CDR3 coding DNA: TGTGCCAGCAGCCATTTGGGACAGAGGGACTATGGCTACACCTTC.

This clonotype was recorded at least ten times. This chain joins TRBV6-1 and TRBJ2-1; D ambiguous. The CDR3 extends over 11 amino acids. Trimming stripped 7 bases from V and 10 bases from J, with 11 bases between. Germline V gene data show CDR1 as MNHNS and CDR2 as SASEGT. Here the CDR3 reads CASIEVGEQFF. CDR3 coding DNA: TGTGCCAGCATCGAGGTGGGGGAGCAGTTCTTC.

This clonotype was observed at least ten times. The chain combines TRBV9 with TRBJ2-5; D remains ambiguous. CDR3 length equals 12 residues. Between the trimmed V and J ends, which lost 5 bases and 9 bases, there was a span of 14 bases. Germline V CDR1 and CDR2: SGDLS, YYNGEE. Here the CDR3 reads CASSSQDGPQYF. In nucleotides, the CDR3 is TGTGCCAGCAGTTCTCAGGACGGACCCCAGTACTTC.

As to this clonotype: With a much larger clone just one base away, this may be a read error. The chain employs TRBV4-1 and TRBJ1-1; D uncertain. Germline values: CDR1 MGHRA, CDR2 YSYEKL. This CDR3 is built from 16 residues. The CDR3: CASGQELGYMNTEAFF. The CDR3 nucleotides are TGCGCCAGCGGCCAAGAGCTTGGTTACATGAACACTGAAGCTTTCTTT.

This chain connects TRBV24-1 to TRBJ1-1; D perhaps matches TRBD1 (6 bases). Germline V CDR1 and CDR2: KGHDR, SFDVKD. The CDR3 runs to 12 residues. The V and J ends lost 6 bases and 6 bases respectively, with 10 bases between them. The CDR3 spells CATSQGTAEAFF. CDR3 bases: TGTGCCACCAGTCAGGGGACGGCTGAAGCTTTCTTT.

The genes are TRBV6-2 or TRBV6-3 and TRBJ1-4, with no clear D. The germline V gene encodes CDR1 MNHEY and CDR2 SVGEGT. Trimming cost V 6 bases and J 6 bases, with 14 bases left between them. The CDR3 is 14 amino acids. CDR3 sequence reads: CASRDEENHEKLFF. In DNA form, the CDR3 reads TGTGCCAGCAGGGATGAAGAAAACCATGAAAAACTGTTTTTT.

The table lists this clonotype with many counts. The chain uses TRBV9 and TRBJ1-5; D unclear. This CDR3 spans 15 amino acids. Germline assignment: CDR1 SGDLS and CDR2 YYNGEE. Trimming left V 5 bases short and J 0 bases short, with 12 bases between. CDR3 bases: TGTGCCAGCAGTCCGGGAGGTAATAGCAATCAGCCCCAGCATTTT. It specifies CASSPGGNSNQPQHF.

The chain joins TRBV20-1 to TRBJ2-1; D is perhaps TRBD2 (6 bases). The germline CDR1 and CDR2 sequences are DFQATT and SNEGSKA (reference sequence). The CDR3 sequence is 13 residues long. V lost 5 bases to trimming and J lost 8 bases, with 16 bases between them. The CDR3 region has the DNA TGCAGTGCTGGAGCGGAGGGAGACCATGAGCAGTTCTTC. It translates to CSAGAEGDHEQFF.

This sequence joins TRBV7-9 and TRBJ2-1, with TRBD2 as a possible D gene (5 bases). The CDR3 totals 15 residues. V was cut by 0 bases and J by 6 bases, with 12 bases left in between. Germline V CDR1 and CDR2: SEHNR, FQNEAQ (reference sequence). This chain's CDR3 is CASSLALTGGNEQFF. Here the CDR3 DNA reads TGTGCCAGCAGCTTAGCGCTGACTGGAGGCAATGAGCAGTTCTTC.

The gene calls are TRBV14 and TRBJ2-3; 10 nucleotides agree with TRBD2. The V and J ends lost 2 bases and 3 bases, in that order; junction bases with no gene match: 2. Looked up from germline, CDR1 is SGHDN and CDR2 is FVKESK. The CDR3 has 15 amino acids. CDR3 bases: TGTGCCAGCAGCCAAAGCGGGGGGGTAACAGATACGCAGTATTTT. It yields the protein CASSQSGGVTDTQYF.

This chain links TRBV20-1 with TRBJ2-1; D is unclear. CDR1 and CDR2 from the germline V gene are DFQATT and SNEGSKA (reference sequence). This CDR3 has 19 amino acids. Trimming left V 0 bases short and J 8 bases short, with 29 bases between. The CDR3 DNA sequence: TGCAGTGCTAGAGATCTTGGTAGCTGGAGTCCCCTAAGTTTTGATGAGCAGTTCTTC. It specifies CSARDLGSWSPLSFDEQFF.

In this sample, this clonotype turned up many times. The rearrangement joins TRBV10-3 to TRBJ2-3; TRBD2 aligns across 8 bases. Trimming at V came to 6 bases and at J to 3 bases, leaving 8 bases not matched to a gene. Germline lookup yields CDR1 ENHRY and CDR2 SYGVKD. This CDR3 has 15 amino acids. The CDR3 sequence is CAIREPGLGTDTQYF. The CDR3 DNA follows: TGTGCCATCAGGGAACCGGGACTAGGAACAGATACGCAGTATTTT.